A single T cell receptor (beta chain) is shown here with its context. The table came from immunoSEQ multiplex PCR; TCRdb's copy has only in-frame clones and leaves some out. The table shows about 120,000 clones, with about 92% occurring only once. Autoimmune disease history or systemic immunosuppression led to patients being barred. These data are taken from a study of OX40 agonist ivuxolimab in advanced cancers. Study information: Patients were given ivuxolimab, an antibody that agonizes OX40 (CD134).

V lost 4 bases to trimming and J lost 7 bases, with 12 bases between them. The germline gives CDR1 SGDLS, CDR2 YYNGEE. The CDR3 extends over 13 amino acids. The TCR originated in an adult with an advanced solid tumor such as melanoma, head and neck, liver or kidney cancer. J is TRBJ2-1 and V is TRBV9; D unclear. The source material was CD4+ or CD8+ T cells sorted from blood, sampled in a trial of the OX40 agonist ivuxolimab. CDR3 sequence reads: CASSPHLRNEQFF. The CDR3 DNA is TGTGCCAGCAGCCCCCACCTTAGGAATGAGCAGTTCTTC.